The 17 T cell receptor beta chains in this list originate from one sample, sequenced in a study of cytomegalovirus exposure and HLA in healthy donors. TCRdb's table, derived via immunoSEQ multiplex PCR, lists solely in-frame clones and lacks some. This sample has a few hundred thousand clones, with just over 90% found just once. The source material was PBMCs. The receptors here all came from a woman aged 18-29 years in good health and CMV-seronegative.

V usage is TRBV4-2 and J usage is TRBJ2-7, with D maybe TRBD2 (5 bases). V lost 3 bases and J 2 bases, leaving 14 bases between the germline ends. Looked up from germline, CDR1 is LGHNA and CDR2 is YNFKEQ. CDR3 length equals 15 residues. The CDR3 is CASSQPQLLAYEQYF. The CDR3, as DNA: TGTGCCAGCAGCCAGCCTCAATTACTAGCCTACGAGCAGTACTTC.

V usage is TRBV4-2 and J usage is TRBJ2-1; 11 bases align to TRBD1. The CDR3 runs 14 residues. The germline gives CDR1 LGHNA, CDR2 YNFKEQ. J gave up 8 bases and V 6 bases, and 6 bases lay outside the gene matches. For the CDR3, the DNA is TGTGCCAGCAGGCCGGGACAGGGGGTCGATGAGCAGTTCTTC. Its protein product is CASRPGQGVDEQFF.

The CDR3 spells CASSYRERYEQFF. The CDR3 DNA is TGTGCCAGCAGTTACCGGGAGAGGTACGAGCAGTTCTTC. The J gene is TRBJ2-1, the V gene TRBV6-5; a possible D gene is TRBD2 (6 bases). Germline loops: CDR1 MNHEY, CDR2 SVGAGI. The length of the CDR3 is 13 residues. V was trimmed by 2 bases and J by 10 bases, leaving 12 bases between them.

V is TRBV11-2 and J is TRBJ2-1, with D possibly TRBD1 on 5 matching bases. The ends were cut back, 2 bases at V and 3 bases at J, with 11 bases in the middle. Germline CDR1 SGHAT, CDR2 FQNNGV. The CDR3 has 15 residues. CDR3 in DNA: TGTGCCAGCAGCTTACGGCTAGGGGTCTACAATGAGCAGTTCTTC. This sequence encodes CASSLRLGVYNEQFF. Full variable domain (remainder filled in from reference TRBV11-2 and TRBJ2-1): EAGVAQSPRYKIIEKRQSVAFWCNPISGHATLYWYQQILGQGPKLLIQFQNNGVVDDSQLPKDRFSAERLKGVDSTLKIQPAKLEDSAVYLCASSLRLGVYNEQFFGPGTRLTVL.

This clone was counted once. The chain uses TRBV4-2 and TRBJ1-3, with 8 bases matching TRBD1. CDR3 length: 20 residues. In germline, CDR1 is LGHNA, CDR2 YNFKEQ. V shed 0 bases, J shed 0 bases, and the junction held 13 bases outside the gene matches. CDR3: CASSQDLPPEQGGSGNTIYF. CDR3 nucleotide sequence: TGTGCCAGCAGCCAAGATTTACCCCCCGAACAGGGGGGCTCTGGAAACACCATATATTTT.

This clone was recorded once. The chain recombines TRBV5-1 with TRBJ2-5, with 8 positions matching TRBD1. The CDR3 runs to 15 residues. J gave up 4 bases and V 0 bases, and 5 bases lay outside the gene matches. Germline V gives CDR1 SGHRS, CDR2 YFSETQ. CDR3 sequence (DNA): TGCGCCAGCAGCTTGGGGCAGGGGGCAGGAGAGACCCAGTACTTC. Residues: CASSLGQGAGETQYF.

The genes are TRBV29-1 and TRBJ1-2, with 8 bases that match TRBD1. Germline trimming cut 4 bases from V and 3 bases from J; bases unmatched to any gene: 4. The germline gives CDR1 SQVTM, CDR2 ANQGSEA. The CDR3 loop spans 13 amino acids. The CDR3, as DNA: TGCAGCGTTGCCCCGACAGGGGACTATGGCTACACCTTC. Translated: CSVAPTGDYGYTF.

The CDR3 sequence is CASSLSIQGYSPLHF. In DNA form, the CDR3 reads TGTGCCAGCAGTTTATCAATACAGGGATATTCACCCCTCCACTTT. The chain uses TRBV27 and TRBJ1-6; tentatively, D is TRBD1 (6 bases). Trimming took 0 bases from V and 8 from J, leaving 11 bases between them. CDR3 length equals 15 residues. CDR1 is MNHEY and CDR2 is SMNVEV in the germline V gene (reference sequence).

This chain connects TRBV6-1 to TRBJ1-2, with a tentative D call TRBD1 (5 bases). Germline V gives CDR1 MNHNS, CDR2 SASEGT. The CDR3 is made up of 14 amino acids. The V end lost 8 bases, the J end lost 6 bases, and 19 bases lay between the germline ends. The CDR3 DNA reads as TGTGCCAGCGTACGAAGGGGTCCTCTGGATGGCTACACCTTC. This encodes CASVRRGPLDGYTF.

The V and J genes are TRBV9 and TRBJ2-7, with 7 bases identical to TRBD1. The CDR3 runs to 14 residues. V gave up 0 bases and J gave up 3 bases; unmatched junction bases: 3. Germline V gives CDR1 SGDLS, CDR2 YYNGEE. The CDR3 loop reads CASSVAGTDYEQYF. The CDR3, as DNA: TGTGCCAGCAGCGTAGCCGGGACAGACTACGAGCAGTACTTC.

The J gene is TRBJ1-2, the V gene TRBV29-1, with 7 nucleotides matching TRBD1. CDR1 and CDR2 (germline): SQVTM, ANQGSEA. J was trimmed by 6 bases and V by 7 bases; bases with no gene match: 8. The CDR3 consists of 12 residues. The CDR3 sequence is CSDRGSWDGYTF. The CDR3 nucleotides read TGCAGCGACAGGGGTTCCTGGGATGGCTACACCTTC. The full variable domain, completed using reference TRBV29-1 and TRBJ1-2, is SAVISQKPSRDICQRGTSLTIQCQVDSQVTMMFWYRQQPGQSLTLIATANQGSEATYESGFVIDKFPISRPNLTFSTLTVSNMSPEDSSIYLCSDRGSWDGYTFGSGTRLTVV.

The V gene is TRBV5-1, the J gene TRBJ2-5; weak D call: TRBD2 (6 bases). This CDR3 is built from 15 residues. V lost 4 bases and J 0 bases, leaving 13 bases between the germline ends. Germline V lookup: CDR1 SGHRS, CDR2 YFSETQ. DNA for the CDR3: TGCGCCAGCAGCCTGGGACTTATTAACCAAGAGACCCAGTACTTC. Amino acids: CASSLGLINQETQYF.

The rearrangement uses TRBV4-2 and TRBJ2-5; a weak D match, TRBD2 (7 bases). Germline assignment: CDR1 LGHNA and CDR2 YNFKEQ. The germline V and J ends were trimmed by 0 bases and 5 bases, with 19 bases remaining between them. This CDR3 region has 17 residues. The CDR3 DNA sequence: TGTGCCAGCAGCCAAGATCCTCTGGGGGGGGCCGGCGAGACCCAGTACTTC. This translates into CASSQDPLGGAGETQYF.

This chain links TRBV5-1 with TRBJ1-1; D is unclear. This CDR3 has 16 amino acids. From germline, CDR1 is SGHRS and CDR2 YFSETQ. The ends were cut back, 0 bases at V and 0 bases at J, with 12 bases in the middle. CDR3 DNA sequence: TGCGCCAGCAGCTTGGATCCGGGAGGGATGAACACTGAAGCTTTCTTT. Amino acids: CASSLDPGGMNTEAFF.

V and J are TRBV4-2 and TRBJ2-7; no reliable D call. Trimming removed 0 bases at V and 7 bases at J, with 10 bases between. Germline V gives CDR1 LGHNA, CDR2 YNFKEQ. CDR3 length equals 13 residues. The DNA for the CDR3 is TGTGCCAGCAGCCAAGATAATCCGGGTGAGCAGTACTTC. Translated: CASSQDNPGEQYF.

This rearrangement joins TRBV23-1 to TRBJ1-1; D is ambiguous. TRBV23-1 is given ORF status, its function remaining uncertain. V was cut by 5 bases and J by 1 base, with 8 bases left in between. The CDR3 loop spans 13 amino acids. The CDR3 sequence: CASSVTGNTEAFF. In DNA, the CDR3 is TGCGCCAGCAGTGTTACGGGGAACACTGAAGCTTTCTTT.

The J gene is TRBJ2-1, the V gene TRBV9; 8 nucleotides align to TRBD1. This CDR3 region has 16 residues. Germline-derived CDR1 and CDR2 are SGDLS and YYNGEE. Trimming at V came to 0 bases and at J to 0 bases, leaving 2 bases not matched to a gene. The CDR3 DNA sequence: TGTGCCAGCAGCGTAGCAGGGGGCAACTCCTACAATGAGCAGTTCTTC. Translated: CASSVAGGNSYNEQFF. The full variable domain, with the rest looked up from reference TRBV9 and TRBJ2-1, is DSGVTQTPKHLITATGQRVTLRCSPRSGDLSVYWYQQSLDQGLQFLIQYYNGEERAKGNILERFSAQQFPDLHSELNLSSLELGDSALYFCASSVAGGNSYNEQFFGPGTRLTVL.